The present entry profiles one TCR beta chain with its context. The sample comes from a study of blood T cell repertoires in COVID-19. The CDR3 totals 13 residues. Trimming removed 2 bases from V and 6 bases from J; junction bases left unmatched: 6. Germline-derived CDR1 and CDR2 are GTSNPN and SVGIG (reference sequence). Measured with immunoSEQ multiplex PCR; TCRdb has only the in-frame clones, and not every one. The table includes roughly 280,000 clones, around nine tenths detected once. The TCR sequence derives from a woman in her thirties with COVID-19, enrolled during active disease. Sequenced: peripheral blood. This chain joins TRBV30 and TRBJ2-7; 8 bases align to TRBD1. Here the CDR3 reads CAWSLRTGREQYF. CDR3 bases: TGTGCCTGGAGTTTGAGGACAGGGCGCGAGCAGTACTTC.